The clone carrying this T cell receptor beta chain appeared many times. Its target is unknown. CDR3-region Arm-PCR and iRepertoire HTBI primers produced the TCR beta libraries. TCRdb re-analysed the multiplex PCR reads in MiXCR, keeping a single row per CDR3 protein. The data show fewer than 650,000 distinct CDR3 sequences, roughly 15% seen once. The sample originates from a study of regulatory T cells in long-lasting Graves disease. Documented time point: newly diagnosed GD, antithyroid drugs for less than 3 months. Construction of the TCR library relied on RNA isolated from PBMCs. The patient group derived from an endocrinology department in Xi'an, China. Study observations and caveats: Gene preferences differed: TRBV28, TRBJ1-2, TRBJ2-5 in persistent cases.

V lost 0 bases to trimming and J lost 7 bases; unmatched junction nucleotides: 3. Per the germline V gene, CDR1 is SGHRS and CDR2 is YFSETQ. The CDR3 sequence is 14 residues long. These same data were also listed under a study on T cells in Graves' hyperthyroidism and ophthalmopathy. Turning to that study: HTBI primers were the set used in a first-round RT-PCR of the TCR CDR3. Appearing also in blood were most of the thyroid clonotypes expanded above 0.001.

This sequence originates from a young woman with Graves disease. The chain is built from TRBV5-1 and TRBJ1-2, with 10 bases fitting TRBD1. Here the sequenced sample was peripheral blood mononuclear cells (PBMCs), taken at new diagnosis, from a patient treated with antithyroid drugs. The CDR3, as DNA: TGCGCCAGCAGCTTGGACGGGACAGGGGCTGGCTACACCTTC. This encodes CASSLDGTGAGYTF.